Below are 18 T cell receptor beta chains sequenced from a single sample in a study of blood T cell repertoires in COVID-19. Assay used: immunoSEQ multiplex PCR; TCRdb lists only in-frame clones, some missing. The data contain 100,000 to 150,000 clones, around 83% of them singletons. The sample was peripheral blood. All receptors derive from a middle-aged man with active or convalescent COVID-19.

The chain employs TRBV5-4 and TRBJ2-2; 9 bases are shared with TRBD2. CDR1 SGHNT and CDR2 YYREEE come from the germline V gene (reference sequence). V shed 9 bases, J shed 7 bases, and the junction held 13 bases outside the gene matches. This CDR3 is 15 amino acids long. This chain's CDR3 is CATRAGGGAIGELFF. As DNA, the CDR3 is TGTGCCACTAGAGCCGGCGGGGGGGCCATCGGGGAGCTGTTTTTT.

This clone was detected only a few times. The CDR3 is CASRVQGMGTGELFF. In DNA, the CDR3 is TGTGCCAGCAGAGTACAGGGAATGGGCACCGGGGAGCTGTTTTTT. This rearrangement joins TRBV7-9 to TRBJ2-2, with D possibly TRBD1 on 6 matching bases. V dropped 6 bases and J dropped 4 bases, with 15 bases sitting between them. This CDR3 spans 15 amino acids. Germline V gene data show CDR1 as SEHNR and CDR2 as FQNEAQ (reference sequence).

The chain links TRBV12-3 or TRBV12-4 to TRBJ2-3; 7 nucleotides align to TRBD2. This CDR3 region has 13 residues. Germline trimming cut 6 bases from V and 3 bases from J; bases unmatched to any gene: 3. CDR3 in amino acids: CASRAGITDTQYF. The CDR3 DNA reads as TGTGCCAGCAGAGCGGGGATAACAGATACGCAGTATTTT.

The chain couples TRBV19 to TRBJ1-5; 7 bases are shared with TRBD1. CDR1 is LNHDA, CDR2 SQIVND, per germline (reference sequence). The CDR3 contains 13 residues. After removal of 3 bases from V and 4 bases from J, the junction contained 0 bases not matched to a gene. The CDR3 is CASSMTGNQPQHF. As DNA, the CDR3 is TGTGCCAGTAGTATGACAGGGAATCAGCCCCAGCATTTT.

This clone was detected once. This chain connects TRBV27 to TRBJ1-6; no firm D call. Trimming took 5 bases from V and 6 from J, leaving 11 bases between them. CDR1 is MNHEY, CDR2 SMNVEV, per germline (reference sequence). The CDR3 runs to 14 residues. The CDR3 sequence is CASSNRELNSPLHF. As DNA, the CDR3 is TGTGCCAGCAGTAATAGGGAGCTTAATTCACCCCTCCACTTT.

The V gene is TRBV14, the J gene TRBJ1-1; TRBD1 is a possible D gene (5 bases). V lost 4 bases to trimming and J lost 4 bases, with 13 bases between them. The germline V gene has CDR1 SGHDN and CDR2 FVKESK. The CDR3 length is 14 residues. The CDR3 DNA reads TGTGCCAGCAGCCTGCAGCGGGGCGGCACTGAAGCTTTCTTT. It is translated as CASSLQRGGTEAFF.

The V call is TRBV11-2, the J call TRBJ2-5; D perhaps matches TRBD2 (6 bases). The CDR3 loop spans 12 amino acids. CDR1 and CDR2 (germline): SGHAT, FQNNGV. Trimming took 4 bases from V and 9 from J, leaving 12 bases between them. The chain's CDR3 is CASSSESGAQYF. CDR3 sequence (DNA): TGTGCCAGCAGCTCCGAATCGGGAGCCCAGTACTTC.

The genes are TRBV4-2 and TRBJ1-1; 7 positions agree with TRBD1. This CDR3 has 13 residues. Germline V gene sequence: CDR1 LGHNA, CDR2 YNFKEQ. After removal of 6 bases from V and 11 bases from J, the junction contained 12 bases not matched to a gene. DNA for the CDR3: TGTGCCAGCAGGTCTACAGGGGAACCAAGGGCTTTCTTT. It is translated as CASRSTGEPRAFF.

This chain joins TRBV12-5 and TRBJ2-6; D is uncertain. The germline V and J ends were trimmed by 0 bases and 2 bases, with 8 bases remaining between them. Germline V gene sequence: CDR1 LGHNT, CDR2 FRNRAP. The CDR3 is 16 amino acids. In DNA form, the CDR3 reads TGTGCTAGTGGTTTGGTTTGGGCCCCTGGGGCCAACGTCCTGACTTTC. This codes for CASGLVWAPGANVLTF.

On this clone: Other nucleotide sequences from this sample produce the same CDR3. CDR3 DNA: TGTGCCAGCAGTTTCAGGGAGACCCAGTACTTC. Amino acids: CASSFRETQYF. This chain connects TRBV12-3 or TRBV12-4 to TRBJ2-5; no firm D call. This CDR3 region has 11 residues. V was cut by 3 bases and J by 5 bases, with 4 bases left in between.

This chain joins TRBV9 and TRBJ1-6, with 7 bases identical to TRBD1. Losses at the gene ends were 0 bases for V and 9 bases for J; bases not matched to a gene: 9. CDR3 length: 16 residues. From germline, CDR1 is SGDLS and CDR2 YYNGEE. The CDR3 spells CASSVGVGTATSPLHF. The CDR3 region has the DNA TGTGCCAGCAGCGTAGGAGTCGGGACAGCTACTTCACCCCTCCACTTT.

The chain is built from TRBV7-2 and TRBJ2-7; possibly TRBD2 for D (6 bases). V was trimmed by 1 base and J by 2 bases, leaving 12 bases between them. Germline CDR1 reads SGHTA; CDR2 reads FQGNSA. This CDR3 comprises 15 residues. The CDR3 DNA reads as TGTGCCAGCAGCTTAGATGGGGGGAGCCCCTACGAGCAGTACTTC. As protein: CASSLDGGSPYEQYF.

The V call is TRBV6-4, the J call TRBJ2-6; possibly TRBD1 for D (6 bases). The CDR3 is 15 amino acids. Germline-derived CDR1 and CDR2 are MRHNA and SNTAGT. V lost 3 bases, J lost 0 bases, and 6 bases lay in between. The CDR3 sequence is CASSEGGSGANVLTF. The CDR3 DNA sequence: TGTGCCAGCAGTGAAGGGGGCTCTGGGGCCAACGTCCTGACTTTC.

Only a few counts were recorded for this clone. In DNA, the CDR3 is TGTGCCAGCAGTGAAACGGGTCCTATCAATGAGCAGTTCTTC. Translating gives CASSETGPINEQFF. The V call is TRBV6-1, the J call TRBJ2-1; D unresolved. Trimming stripped 2 bases from V and 6 bases from J, with 11 bases between. Germline V CDR1 and CDR2: MNHNS, SASEGT. The length of the CDR3 is 14 residues.

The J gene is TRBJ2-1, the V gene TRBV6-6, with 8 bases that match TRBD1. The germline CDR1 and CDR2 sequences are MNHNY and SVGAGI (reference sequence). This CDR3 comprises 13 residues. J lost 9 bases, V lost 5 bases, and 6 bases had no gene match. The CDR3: CASSLTDRGEQFF. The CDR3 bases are TGTGCCAGCAGTCTCACCGACAGGGGTGAGCAGTTCTTC.

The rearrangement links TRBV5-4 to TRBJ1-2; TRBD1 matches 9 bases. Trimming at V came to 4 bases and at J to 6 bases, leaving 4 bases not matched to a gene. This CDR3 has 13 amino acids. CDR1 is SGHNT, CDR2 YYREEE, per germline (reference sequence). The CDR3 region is CASSPGTGNGYTF. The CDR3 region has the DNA TGTGCCAGCAGCCCCGGGACAGGGAATGGCTACACCTTC.

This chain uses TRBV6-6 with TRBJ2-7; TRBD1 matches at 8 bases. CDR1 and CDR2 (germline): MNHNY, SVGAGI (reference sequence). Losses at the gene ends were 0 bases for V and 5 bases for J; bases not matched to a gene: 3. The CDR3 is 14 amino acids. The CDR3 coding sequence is TGTGCCAGCAGTTACTCCGCAGGGGGCGACGAGCAGTACTTC. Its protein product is CASSYSAGGDEQYF.

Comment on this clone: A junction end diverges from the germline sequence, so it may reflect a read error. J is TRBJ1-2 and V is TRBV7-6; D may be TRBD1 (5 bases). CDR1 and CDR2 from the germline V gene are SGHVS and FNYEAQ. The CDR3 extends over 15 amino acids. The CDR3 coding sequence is TGTGCCAGCAGTTTAGGTGGGGCCAGCAGCTATGGCTACACCTTC. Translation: CASSLGGASSYGYTF.